Listed here is a single TCR beta chain. Germline CDR1 and CDR2: SNHLY and FYNNEI. Trimming took off 6 bases at V and 3 bases at J, with 6 bases between the two ends. This CDR3 region has 12 residues. The data are from a study of blood T cell repertoires in COVID-19. The data were produced by immunoSEQ multiplex PCR, yet TCRdb's version contains in-frame clones alone and is incomplete. The sample holds 200,000 to 300,000 clones; around 86% are singletons and the top ten take 3% to 4%. The specimen was PBMCs or T cells enriched from blood (not recorded which). This TCR was sampled from a woman in her thirties or forties with acute COVID-19. This chain connects TRBV2 to TRBJ1-5; D unresolved. The CDR3 DNA is TGTGCCAGCAGAGGAGACAATCAGCCCCAGCATTTT. Translating gives CASRGDNQPQHF.